This T cell receptor (beta chain) originates from a study of monozygotic twins with inflammatory bowel disease. Whole-study results and caveats: IBD patients share fewer clonotypes with other people than healthy twins do, especially with disease activity.

Points on this clonotype: Its antigen is unidentified.

Template switching introduced UMIs that contain a 6-nucleotide sample barcode. No DNA is given; TCRdb re-called the 5' RACE reads and lists each CDR3 protein once. This sample contains a few hundred thousand distinct CDR3 sequences. Germline lookup yields CDR1 MNHEY and CDR2 SVGEGT. The CDR3 consists of 15 residues. The template was total RNA from whole blood, with no T cell sorting. The rearrangement links TRBV6-2 or TRBV6-3 to TRBJ1-5. The receptor was isolated from a human donor with ulcerative colitis or Crohn's disease, or a healthy co-twin of an affected twin (not recorded which). Sequenced: blood. CDR3 sequence reads: CASSYSDPRLQPQHF.